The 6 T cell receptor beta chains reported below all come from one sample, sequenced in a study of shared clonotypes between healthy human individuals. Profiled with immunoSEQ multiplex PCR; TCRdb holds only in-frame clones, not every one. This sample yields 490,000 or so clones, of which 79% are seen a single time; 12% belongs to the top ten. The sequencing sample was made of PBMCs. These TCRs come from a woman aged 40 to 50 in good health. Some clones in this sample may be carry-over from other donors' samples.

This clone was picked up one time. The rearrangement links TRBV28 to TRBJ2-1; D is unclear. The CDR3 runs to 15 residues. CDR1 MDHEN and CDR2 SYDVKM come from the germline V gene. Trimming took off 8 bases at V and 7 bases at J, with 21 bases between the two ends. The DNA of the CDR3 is TGTGCCAGCTTACCCGGAATGGTCGGTTTTAATGAGCAGTTCTTC. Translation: CASLPGMVGFNEQFF.

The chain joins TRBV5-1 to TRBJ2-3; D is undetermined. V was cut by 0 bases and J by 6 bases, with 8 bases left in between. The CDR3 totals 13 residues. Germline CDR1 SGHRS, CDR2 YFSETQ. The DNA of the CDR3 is TGCGCCAGCAGCTTGGAAGCTAGGGATACGCAGTATTTT. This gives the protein CASSLEARDTQYF.

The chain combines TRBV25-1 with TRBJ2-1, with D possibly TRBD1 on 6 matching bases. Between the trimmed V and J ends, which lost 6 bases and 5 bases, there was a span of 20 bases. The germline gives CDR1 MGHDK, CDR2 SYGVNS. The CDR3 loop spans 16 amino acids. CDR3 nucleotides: TGTGCCAGCAGCTCGCCGATGGGACAATTCCACAATGAGCAGTTCTTC. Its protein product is CASSSPMGQFHNEQFF.

CDR3 nucleotide sequence: TGCGCCAGCAGCTTGGGGGACAGCTACTATGGCTACACCTTC. This gives the protein CASSLGDSYYGYTF. This sequence joins TRBV5-1 and TRBJ1-2; TRBD1 agrees at 7 bases. CDR1 SGHRS and CDR2 YFSETQ come from the germline V gene. The CDR3 length is 14 residues. The V gene end was trimmed by 0 bases and the J gene end by 3 bases; junction bases not matched to a gene: 2.

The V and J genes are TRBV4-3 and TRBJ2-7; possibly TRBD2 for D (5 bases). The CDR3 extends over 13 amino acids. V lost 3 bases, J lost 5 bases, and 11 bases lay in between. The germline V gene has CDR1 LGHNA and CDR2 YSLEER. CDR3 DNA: TGCGCCAGCAGCCAGCGGGTGGGCCACGAGCAGTACTTC. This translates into CASSQRVGHEQYF.

The CDR3 here is CASSDSSGRGTGELFF. CDR3 coding DNA: TGCGCCAGCAGCGACTCTAGCGGGAGGGGCACCGGGGAGCTGTTTTTT. The chain combines TRBV10-2 with TRBJ2-2; TRBD2 matches at 12 bases. Germline V CDR1 and CDR2: WSHSY, SAAADI. CDR3 length equals 16 residues. V lost 6 bases to trimming and J lost 4 bases; unmatched junction nucleotides: 6.